The 26 T cell receptor beta chains below were found in one sample sequenced in a study of blood T cell repertoires in COVID-19. The protocol was immunoSEQ multiplex PCR, while the TCRdb copy is restricted to in-frame clones and leaves out a portion. The sample carries about 100,000 clones, more than 70% recorded once. Sequencing was performed on peripheral blood. The receptors shown here come from a woman over 75 with acute or convalescent COVID-19.

The rearrangement uses TRBV20-1 and TRBJ1-2; 7 positions match TRBD1. Germline lookup yields CDR1 DFQATT and CDR2 SNEGSKA (reference sequence). This CDR3 is 11 amino acids long. The junction had 1 base not matched to a gene; V was cut back by 2 bases and J by 7 bases. CDR3: CSARQGGGYTF. As DNA, the CDR3 is TGCAGTGCTAGACAGGGGGGTGGCTACACCTTC.

The rearrangement uses TRBV5-1 and TRBJ1-6; possibly TRBD1 for D (6 bases). The V and J ends lost 7 bases and 4 bases respectively, with 15 bases between them. The germline gives CDR1 SGHRS, CDR2 YFSETQ. This CDR3 spans 15 amino acids. The DNA for the CDR3 is TGCGCCAGCCGCCCCGGGACAACTTATAATTCACCCCTCCACTTT. Residues: CASRPGTTYNSPLHF.

The chain employs TRBV6-8 and TRBJ1-1; D is ambiguous. Germline CDR1 is MNHGY and CDR2 is SAAAGT. V was shortened by 5 bases and J by 3 bases, with 13 bases between the two germline ends. The CDR3 is 14 residues long. CDR3: CASSPQVSHTEAFF. The CDR3 coding sequence is TGTGCCAGCAGTCCGCAGGTGTCACACACTGAAGCTTTCTTT.

The chain combines TRBV5-1 with TRBJ2-7; TRBD2 aligns across 7 bases. V gave up 4 bases and J gave up 0 bases; unmatched junction bases: 7. The CDR3 extends over 15 amino acids. Germline V CDR1 and CDR2: SGHRS, YFSETQ. In DNA form, the CDR3 reads TGCGCCAGCAGCCCTCTAGCGGTAAGCTCCTACGAGCAGTACTTC. It translates to CASSPLAVSSYEQYF.

The chain combines TRBV7-9 with TRBJ2-5; D perhaps matches TRBD2 (6 bases). Between the trimmed V and J ends, which lost 3 bases and 3 bases, there was a span of 20 bases. The germline V gene has CDR1 SEHNR and CDR2 FQNEAQ (reference sequence). The CDR3 is 17 residues long. The CDR3 sequence: CASSLALMEGGKETQYF. In DNA, the CDR3 is TGTGCCAGCAGCTTGGCCCTGATGGAGGGAGGCAAAGAGACCCAGTACTTC.

The chain employs TRBV2 and TRBJ1-6, with TRBD1 as a possible D gene (6 bases). CDR1 and CDR2 from the germline V gene are SNHLY and FYNNEI. V was cut by 1 base and J by 9 bases, with 10 bases left in between. The CDR3 consists of 14 residues. CDR3 sequence: CASSEVQGFSPLHF. In DNA form, the CDR3 reads TGTGCCAGCAGTGAAGTCCAGGGGTTTTCACCCCTCCACTTT.

V gene TRBV10-3 combines with J gene TRBJ2-5; D gene uncertain. The CDR3 totals 15 residues. The germline CDR1 and CDR2 sequences are ENHRY and SYGVKD. V was trimmed by 2 bases and J by 3 bases, leaving 13 bases between them. CDR3 amino acids: CAISEAMSLEETQYF. The CDR3 coding sequence is TGTGCCATCAGTGAGGCAATGAGCCTAGAAGAGACCCAGTACTTC.

The CDR3 nucleotides are TGTGCCTGGAGTGTACTTGATGGCTACACCTTC. It codes for CAWSVLDGYTF. The chain employs TRBV30 and TRBJ1-2; D not certain. The CDR3 length is 11 residues. Per germline, CDR1 GTSNPN and CDR2 SVGIG (reference sequence). V was trimmed by 0 bases and J by 6 bases, leaving 5 bases between them.

This clone was recorded a few times. The chain has TRBV5-6 and TRBJ2-7; 8 positions agree with TRBD1. The ends lost 0 bases at V and 2 bases at J; junction bases unmatched: 7. This CDR3 contains 16 residues. Germline CDR1 is SGHDT and CDR2 is YYEEEE. Written as DNA, the CDR3 is TGTGCCAGCAGCTTGGATGGACAGGGTTTTGCCTACGAGCAGTACTTC. Amino acid sequence: CASSLDGQGFAYEQYF.

V gene TRBV7-8 combines with J gene TRBJ1-2; 7 bases line up with TRBD1. After removal of 5 bases from V and 8 bases from J, the junction contained 11 bases not matched to a gene. This CDR3 is 14 amino acids long. CDR1 is SGHVS, CDR2 FQNEAQ, per germline. The CDR3 spells CASSPDRAPWGYTF. CDR3 bases: TGTGCCAGCAGCCCAGACAGGGCCCCCTGGGGCTACACCTTC. Drawing the rest from reference TRBV7-8 and TRBJ1-2, the complete variable domain is GAGVSQSPRYKVAKRGQDVALRCDPISGHVSLFWYQQALGQGPEFLTYFQNEAQLDKSGLPSDRFFAERPEGSVSTLKIQRTQQEDSAVYLCASSPDRAPWGYTFGSGTRLTVV.

This sequence joins TRBV18 and TRBJ1-5; the D gene is possibly TRBD1 (5 bases). The CDR3 has 13 residues. V was clipped by 5 bases and J by 6 bases, with 11 bases between them. The V gene's germline CDR1 is KGHSH and CDR2 LQKENI. The CDR3 loop is CASSDSGIQPQHF. The CDR3 DNA reads as TGTGCCAGCTCAGATTCAGGGATTCAGCCCCAGCATTTT.

The V and J genes are TRBV9 and TRBJ2-1, with TRBD1 matching over 12 bases. CDR1 is SGDLS, CDR2 YYNGEE, per germline. The CDR3 has 15 amino acids. Trimming removed 3 bases from V and 9 bases from J; junction bases left unmatched: 7. DNA for the CDR3: TGTGCCAGCAGCGACACCGGGACAGGGGGCAGTGAGCAGTTCTTC. As protein: CASSDTGTGGSEQFF.

This chain links TRBV28 with TRBJ2-1, with D tentatively TRBD1 (6 bases). CDR1 and CDR2 from the germline V gene are MDHEN and SYDVKM. Trimming shortened V by 6 bases and J by 0 bases, and 12 bases separated the two germline ends. The CDR3 is 15 amino acids. The CDR3 DNA sequence: TGTGCCAGCAGGGACAGCCATAGCTCCTACAATGAGCAGTTCTTC. As protein: CASRDSHSSYNEQFF.

The genes are TRBV27 and TRBJ1-5; perhaps TRBD1 as D (5 bases). V was shortened by 5 bases and J by 5 bases, with 28 bases between the two germline ends. CDR1 and CDR2 (germline): MNHEY, SMNVEV (reference sequence). The CDR3 runs 19 residues. CDR3 protein: CASSKTGIRLPAPDQPQHF. The CDR3 DNA follows: TGTGCCAGCAGTAAAACAGGAATCCGGCTCCCCGCCCCGGATCAGCCCCAGCATTTT.

The V gene is TRBV6-2 or TRBV6-3, the J gene TRBJ1-2, with a weak D call TRBD1 (5 bases). Trimming took off 2 bases at V and 10 bases at J, with 8 bases between the two ends. The CDR3 extends over 11 amino acids. Per the germline V gene, CDR1 is MNHEY and CDR2 is SVGEGT. The CDR3 DNA is TGTGCCAGCAGTTACGGGACTTTCTACACCTTC. Its translation: CASSYGTFYTF.

This sequence joins TRBV2 and TRBJ1-1; 8 bases map to TRBD1. Germline V gives CDR1 SNHLY, CDR2 FYNNEI. This CDR3 contains 14 residues. After removal of 3 bases from V and 6 bases from J, the junction contained 6 bases not matched to a gene. CDR3 bases: TGTGCCAGCAGTGATCAGGGGGCGAGGGCTGAAGCTTTCTTT. Residues: CASSDQGARAEAFF.

This chain uses TRBV24-1 with TRBJ2-1, with 12 bases that match TRBD1. V lost 9 bases and J lost 10; bases outside the gene matches: 12. Germline CDR1 is KGHDR and CDR2 is SFDVKD. This CDR3 is 15 amino acids long. The CDR3: CATAQTGTGGAEQFF. The CDR3, as DNA: TGTGCCACCGCGCAGACCGGGACAGGGGGCGCAGAGCAGTTCTTC.

This clone was detected only once. V is TRBV7-9 and J is TRBJ1-1, with TRBD1 identical over 8 bases. The CDR3 sequence is 16 residues long. The germline V gene has CDR1 SEHNR and CDR2 FQNEAQ (reference sequence). V was pared by 5 bases and J by 2 bases, with 10 bases of the junction left unmatched. The CDR3 loop is CASSMDRELTNTEAFF. As DNA, the CDR3 is TGTGCCAGCAGCATGGACAGGGAGCTTACCAACACTGAAGCTTTCTTT.

This sequence joins TRBV5-1 and TRBJ2-5; 9 bases are a match to TRBD2. This CDR3 is built from 16 residues. CDR1 is SGHRS and CDR2 is YFSETQ in the germline V gene. Trimming took 6 bases from V and 1 from J; bases not matched to a gene: 10. In DNA, the CDR3 is TGCGCCAGCACCCTGACTAGCGGAGAGTTCCAAGAGACCCAGTACTTC. Protein sequence: CASTLTSGEFQETQYF.

The CDR3 loop is CASSSYGTANTGELFF. The DNA for the CDR3 is TGTGCCAGCAGCTCTTACGGGACAGCGAACACCGGGGAGCTGTTTTTT. The chain recombines TRBV4-2 with TRBJ2-2, with 7 bases identical to TRBD1. CDR1 LGHNA and CDR2 YNFKEQ come from the germline V gene. This CDR3 is built from 16 residues. V lost 5 bases, J lost 0 bases, and 6 bases stayed unmatched.

The chain has TRBV4-2 and TRBJ1-5; a possible D gene is TRBD1 (5 bases). CDR3 length: 14 residues. Looked up from germline, CDR1 is LGHNA and CDR2 is YNFKEQ. V was clipped by 3 bases and J by 5 bases, with 11 bases between them. The CDR3 nucleotides read TGTGCCAGCAGCCAGTACGGGGGAGATCAGCCCCAGCATTTT. Encoded protein: CASSQYGGDQPQHF.

The chain carries TRBV4-3 and TRBJ1-1; the D gene is possibly TRBD1 (5 bases). Trimming removed 3 bases at V and 7 bases at J, with 15 bases between. In germline, CDR1 is LGHNA, CDR2 YSLEER. CDR3 size: 14 residues. DNA of the CDR3: TGCGCCAGCAGCCAGTCAGGGCGGGGAGGTGAAGCTTTCTTT. Its protein is CASSQSGRGGEAFF.

The chain joins TRBV14 to TRBJ1-2, with D tentatively TRBD1 (5 bases). CDR3 length: 14 residues. The V gene lost 1 base and the J gene lost 4 bases, with 10 bases spanning the gap. CDR1 is SGHDN, CDR2 FVKESK, per germline. Written as DNA, the CDR3 is TGTGCCAGCAGCCAAGTTTCCAGGGCCTATGGCTACACCTTC. Its translation: CASSQVSRAYGYTF.

CDR3 sequence (DNA): TGTGCCAGCAGACGAGGCCCCACAGGGATATACGGCTACACCTTC. It translates to CASRRGPTGIYGYTF. The V and J genes are TRBV2 and TRBJ1-2, with a possible D match to TRBD1 (6 bases). CDR3 length: 15 amino acids. V was trimmed by 6 bases and J by 8 bases, leaving 22 bases between them. CDR1 is SNHLY, CDR2 FYNNEI, per germline.

The chain links TRBV19 to TRBJ1-4; the D is unclear. The V and J ends lost 2 bases and 5 bases respectively, with 18 bases between them. Germline V gene lookup returns CDR1 LNHDA and CDR2 SQIVND (reference sequence). This CDR3 comprises 17 residues. The CDR3 DNA reads as TGTGCCAGTAGTATACGAGGGATCTGGCGGGGAAATGAAAAACTGTTTTTT. This codes for CASSIRGIWRGNEKLFF.

The chain joins TRBV28 to TRBJ1-4; TRBD1 is a possible D gene (5 bases). The germline CDR1 and CDR2 sequences are MDHEN and SYDVKM. The length of the CDR3 is 13 residues. Written as DNA, the CDR3 is TGTGCGTGGGGGGGGACCCCTAATGAAAAACTGTTTTTT. Its translation: CAWGGTPNEKLFF.